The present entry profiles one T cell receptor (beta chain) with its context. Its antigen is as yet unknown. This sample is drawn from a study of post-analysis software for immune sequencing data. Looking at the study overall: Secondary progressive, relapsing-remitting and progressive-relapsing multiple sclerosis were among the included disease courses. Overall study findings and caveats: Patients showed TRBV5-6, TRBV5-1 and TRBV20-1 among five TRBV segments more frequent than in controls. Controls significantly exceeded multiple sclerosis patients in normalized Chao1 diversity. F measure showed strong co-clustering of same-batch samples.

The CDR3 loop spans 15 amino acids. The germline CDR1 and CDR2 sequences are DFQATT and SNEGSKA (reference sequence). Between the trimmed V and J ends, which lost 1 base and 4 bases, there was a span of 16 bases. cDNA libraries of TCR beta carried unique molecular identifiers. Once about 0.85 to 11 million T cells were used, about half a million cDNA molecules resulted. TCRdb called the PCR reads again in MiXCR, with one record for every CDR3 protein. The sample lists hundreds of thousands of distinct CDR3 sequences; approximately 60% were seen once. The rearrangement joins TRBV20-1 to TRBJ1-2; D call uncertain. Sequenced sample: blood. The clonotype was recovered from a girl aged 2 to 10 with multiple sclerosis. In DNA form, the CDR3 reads TGCAGTGCTAGAGTTAAGCAACAGTCGGGCTATGGCTACACCTTC. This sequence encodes CSARVKQQSGYGYTF.